Sequencing of this T cell receptor beta chain was carried out in a study of blood T cells in healthy people across ages. Overall study: Template switching captured about one barcoded beta molecule per two T cells. Overall study results and limits: It was not known whether donors were CMV positive (a possible confounder of expanded clonotype changes). Age brought a roughly linear fall in TCR beta diversity measured per million T cells.

Samples each had at least 6 micrograms of total RNA extracted. For the second PCR, which ran for roughly 7 to 11 cycles, a sample-barcoded 5' primer and a J-beta primer mix were used. TCRdb analysed the 5' RACE reads with MiXCR anew, one entry per CDR3 protein. This table has 650,000 to 800,000 distinct CDR3 sequences, 44% appearing once. This clonotype was recorded at least ten times. Its specificity is unknown. The CDR3 is 14 residues long. Trimming left V 0 bases short and J 1 base short, with 7 bases between. Looked up from germline, CDR1 is SGHRS and CDR2 is YFSETQ. The receptor was derived from a man aged 60 to 75 in good health. Specimen: blood. The chain joins TRBV5-1 to TRBJ2-5; D gene ambiguous. The CDR3 sequence is CASSLVAAQETQYF. The CDR3 DNA sequence: TGCGCCAGCAGCTTGGTGGCAGCCCAAGAGACCCAGTACTTC.